Listed below are T cell receptor beta chains from one sample, sequenced in a study of CD4 T cells in relation to SARS-CoV-2 and coronaviruses. These receptors lack a known antigen. Clones were read by immunoSEQ multiplex PCR, and TCRdb kept only the in-frame ones, dropping some. This table has 25,000 or so clones, over 60% appearing once. The sample taken for sequencing was CD4+ T cells from PBMCs, cultured in vitro. The receptors were gathered from a human donor in good health. The CDR3 runs from the conserved cysteine through the conserved F or W. D genes are given only for firm matches. Size tells how often a clone was seen (once, few, many) or the class of an expanded clone, and some rows leave it out.

j_call d_call clone_size v_call cdr3_aa cdr3_nt
TRBJ1-6 TRBD1 - TRBV2 CASREDRGNSPLHF TGTGCCAGCAGAGAAGACAGGGGTAATTCACCCCTCCACTTT
TRBJ2-1 TRBD2 - TRBV11-2 CASSFSAGGGNEQFF TGTGCCAGCAGCTTTTCGGCGGGAGGCGGGAATGAGCAGTTCTTC
TRBJ2-5 TRBD1 - TRBV6-5 CASRDGQGETQYF TGTGCCAGCAGAGATGGACAGGGGGAGACCCAGTACTTC
TRBJ2-1 - - TRBV21-1 CASITGGIYNEQFF TGTGCCAGCATAACAGGGGGCATATACAATGAGCAGTTCTTC
TRBJ2-3 TRBD2 - TRBV7-3 CASSEGTSGTDTQYF TGTGCCAGCAGCGAAGGGACTAGCGGCACAGATACGCAGTATTTT
TRBJ1-6 - - TRBV19 CASSLRGEGSPLHF TGTGCCAGTAGTTTGCGGGGAGAGGGTTCACCCCTCCACTTT
TRBJ2-2 - - TRBV3-1/TRBV3-2 CASSQVLLTGELFF TGTGCCAGCAGCCAAGTTCTCCTCACCGGGGAGCTGTTTTTT
TRBJ1-1 - few TRBV7-8 CASSLQGMGTEAFF TGTGCCAGCAGCTTACAGGGAATGGGGACTGAAGCTTTCTTT
TRBJ2-3 - - TRBV10-3 CAIATGSTDTQYF TGTGCCATTGCTACGGGATCCACAGATACGCAGTATTTT
TRBJ2-2 - large TRBV7-2 CASSLVAGRSGTGELFF TGTGCCAGCAGCTTAGTGGCGGGTCGATCCGGCACCGGGGAGCTGTTTTTT
TRBJ2-1 TRBD1 few TRBV11-2 CASSGQGQSSYNEQFF TGTGCCAGCAGCGGACAGGGACAGAGCTCCTACAATGAGCAGTTCTTC
TRBJ2-3 TRBD1 once TRBV10-3 CAIMGQGADTQYF TGTGCCATCATGGGACAGGGCGCAGATACGCAGTATTTT
TRBJ2-3 - - TRBV10-3 CAISPSRTDTQYF TGTGCCATCAGCCCTAGCCGCACAGATACGCAGTATTTT
TRBJ1-4 - - TRBV6-2/TRBV6-3 CASSYSGSLEKLFF TGTGCCAGCAGTTACTCCGGCAGTTTAGAAAAACTGTTTTTT
TRBJ2-1 - - TRBV7-6 CASSAVGGGTYNEQFF TGTGCCAGCAGCGCGGTGGGGGGAGGTACCTACAATGAGCAGTTCTTC
TRBJ2-6 TRBD1 - TRBV5-1 CASSSTGSGANVLTF TGCGCCAGCAGCTCGACAGGGAGTGGGGCCAACGTCCTGACTTTC